This T cell receptor (beta chain) comes out of a study of blood T cell repertoires in COVID-19. About the research overall: Donors in the United States, Italy and Spain gave samples during acute or convalescent COVID-19. The cDNA or gDNA used as material had been derived from T cells, B-cell-depleted T cells, or PBMCs.

The germline gives CDR1 SGDLS, CDR2 YYNGEE. CDR3 length equals 19 residues. V lost 0 bases, J lost 3 bases, and 22 bases lay in between. In the study's own analysis: Amplification of reference gene primers was used by the study to estimate nucleated cell counts. The data were produced by immunoSEQ multiplex PCR, yet TCRdb's version contains in-frame clones alone and is incomplete. That table furnishes V, J and clone size, whereas the DNA furnished D and trimming. The sample has roughly 170,000 clones, about four fifths seen once. Sequencing input: peripheral blood. The chain links TRBV9 to TRBJ1-3; a possible D gene is TRBD1 (5 bases). This receptor was taken from a human donor in a cohort sampled during active COVID-19. The CDR3 reads CASSVGVVGAGLDGNTIYF. The CDR3 bases are TGTGCCAGCAGCGTAGGTGTTGTTGGGGCAGGGTTGGATGGAAACACCATATATTTT.